Sequencing of this T cell receptor (beta chain) was carried out in a study of blood T cell repertoires in COVID-19. On the study more broadly: From T cells, B-cell-depleted T cells, or PBMCs came the material, which was cDNA or gDNA.

The CDR3 contains 15 residues. The ends lost 4 bases at V and 2 bases at J; junction bases unmatched: 6. The germline CDR1 and CDR2 sequences are SGHVS and FNYEAQ. How the authors handled the data: Reference gene primer amplification gave nucleated cell count estimates. TCRdb's copy holds only in-frame clones and misses some; the assay was immunoSEQ multiplex PCR. Clonal size and the V and J genes are those of that table, whereas D and trimming came from the DNA. This sample has 40,000 to 55,000 clones, with 80% to 85% found just once. The receptor's source is a human donor with acute or convalescent COVID-19. The donor label of this sample is uncertain. This chain joins TRBV7-6 and TRBJ2-3; 7 nucleotides line up with TRBD1. The sequenced sample consisted of peripheral blood. The CDR3: CASSSWTGATDTQYF. Written as DNA, the CDR3 is TGTGCCAGCAGCTCGTGGACAGGCGCCACAGATACGCAGTATTTT.